The 25 T cell receptor beta chains given below trace back to one sample, sequenced in a study of control samples from healthy donors and cancer patients. Profiled with immunoSEQ multiplex PCR; TCRdb holds only in-frame clones, not every one. The sample yields 110,000 or so clones, about four fifths seen once. Sequenced input: blood. The receptors shown here come from a woman between 45 and 60 years old in good health.

The chain is built from TRBV19 and TRBJ1-6, with 8 bases identical to TRBD1. Germline CDR1 reads LNHDA; CDR2 reads SQIVND (reference sequence). CDR3 length equals 14 residues. After removal of 8 bases from V and 8 bases from J, the junction contained 8 bases not matched to a gene. The DNA for the CDR3 is TGTGCCAGTTGTCGACAGGGGCAAGATTCACCCCTCCACTTT. As protein: CASCRQGQDSPLHF. The whole variable domain, remainder taken from reference TRBV19 and TRBJ1-6, is DGGITQSPKYLFRKEGQNVTLSCEQNLNHDAMYWYRQDPGQGLRLIYYSQIVNDFQKGDIAEGYSVSREKKESFPLTVTSAQKNPTAFYLCASCRQGQDSPLHFGNGTRLTVT.

The genes are TRBV6-2 or TRBV6-3 and TRBJ2-1, with D perhaps TRBD2 (6 bases). This CDR3 has 15 amino acids. From germline, CDR1 is MNHEY and CDR2 SVGEGT. Trimming cost V 5 bases and J 5 bases, with 16 bases left between them. CDR3 nucleotides: TGTGCCAGCAGTCCCCTGAGGGAGGTCGACAATGAGCAGTTCTTC. Its translation is CASSPLREVDNEQFF.

The chain recombines TRBV16 with TRBJ1-3, with 7 bases that match TRBD1. CDR3 size: 14 residues. The germline gives CDR1 KGHSY, CDR2 FQNENV. Unmatched junction bases numbered 6, after V lost 6 bases and J lost 4 bases. CDR3 DNA sequence: TGTGCCAGCAGTCGACAGGGTACAGGAAACACCATATATTTT. It encodes CASSRQGTGNTIYF. The entire variable domain, with the rest obtained from reference TRBV16 and TRBJ1-3, is as follows: GEEVAQTPKHLVRGEGQKAKLYCAPIKGHSYVFWYQQVLKNEFKFLISFQNENVFDETGMPKERFSAKCLPNSPCSLEIQATKLEDSAVYFCASSRQGTGNTIYFGEGSWLTVV.

CDR3 DNA sequence: TGCGCCAGCAGCCAAGGACAGGGCCGAGCTGAAGCTTTCTTT. Protein sequence: CASSQGQGRAEAFF. The V and J genes are TRBV4-3 and TRBJ1-1, with 7 positions matching TRBD1. The trim removed 1 base at V and 6 bases at J, leaving 5 bases unmatched. The CDR3 spans 14 residues. Germline CDR1 is LGHNA and CDR2 is YSLEER.

This rearrangement joins TRBV7-3 to TRBJ2-5; D gene unclear. The CDR3 totals 15 residues. V lost 2 bases to trimming and J lost 5 bases, with 15 bases between them. Germline lookup yields CDR1 SGHTA and CDR2 FQGTGA. The CDR3 DNA reads TGTGCCAGCAGCTTAGGGCAGTCGGTCGGGGAGACCCAGTACTTC. It specifies CASSLGQSVGETQYF. Together with reference TRBV7-3 and TRBJ2-5, the CDR3 gives the full variable domain: GAGVSQTPSNKVTEKGKYVELRCDPISGHTALYWYRQSLGQGPEFLIYFQGTGAADDSGLPNDRFFAVRPEGSVSTLKIQRTERGDSAVYLCASSLGQSVGETQYFGPGTRLLVL.

The chain employs TRBV12-3 or TRBV12-4 and TRBJ2-7, with D unresolved. The ends were cut back, 5 bases at V and 7 bases at J, with 12 bases in the middle. The CDR3 loop spans 12 amino acids. The CDR3 region is CASSQRSIEQYF. In nucleotides, the CDR3 is TGTGCCAGCAGTCAACGCAGTATTGAGCAGTACTTC.

The chain carries TRBV15 and TRBJ2-1; D perhaps matches TRBD2 (6 bases). Germline V gene lookup returns CDR1 LNHNV and CDR2 YYDKDF (reference sequence). This CDR3 is 13 amino acids long. Deletions cut 8 bases from V and 5 bases from J, with 13 bases between. The CDR3 DNA is TGTGCCACCTCCCTGCGGGGTAACAATGAGCAGTTCTTC. Translation gives CATSLRGNNEQFF.

The CDR3 DNA follows: TGTGCCAGCAGCTACAGGGAAAGGACCTACGAGCAGTACTTC. Encoded protein: CASSYRERTYEQYF. This chain uses TRBV7-9 with TRBJ2-7; D is possibly TRBD1 (6 bases). The CDR3 totals 14 residues. CDR1 is SEHNR, CDR2 FQNEAQ, per germline (reference sequence). The V gene lost 4 bases and the J gene lost 2 bases, with 12 bases spanning the gap.

V gene TRBV27 combines with J gene TRBJ1-2; D is unresolved. The V and J ends lost 6 bases and 7 bases respectively, with 12 bases between them. The CDR3 length is 12 residues. Germline V gene data show CDR1 as MNHEY and CDR2 as SMNVEV (reference sequence). The CDR3 here is CASRSLDFGYTF. The CDR3 DNA follows: TGTGCCAGCAGATCACTGGACTTTGGCTACACCTTC.

The chain is built from TRBV2 and TRBJ2-5; 9 bases line up with TRBD1. The V segment lost 6 bases and the J segment 7 bases; nucleotides outside the gene matches: 12. Germline CDR1 is SNHLY and CDR2 is FYNNEI. This CDR3 region has 15 residues. The CDR3 DNA is TGTGCCAGCAGAAGCGGGACAGGGAATCCCGGGACCCAGTACTTC. It encodes CASRSGTGNPGTQYF. Variable domain in full (rest from reference TRBV2 and TRBJ2-5): EPEVTQTPSHQVTQMGQEVILRCVPISNHLYFYWYRQILGQKVEFLVSFYNNEISEKSEIFDDQFSVERPDGSNFTLKIRSTKLEDSAMYFCASRSGTGNPGTQYFGPGTRLLVL.

The J gene is TRBJ2-7, the V gene TRBV5-4; weak D call: TRBD1 (5 bases). The V gene's germline CDR1 is SGHNT and CDR2 YYREEE (reference sequence). V was shortened by 3 bases and J by 5 bases, with 12 bases between the two germline ends. The CDR3 is 13 residues long. CDR3 coding DNA: TGTGCCAGCAGCTCTCTACAGGCGGACGAGCAGTACTTC. It yields the protein CASSSLQADEQYF. The full variable domain, rest sourced from reference TRBV5-4 and TRBJ2-7, is ETGVTQSPTHLIKTRGQQVTLRCSSQSGHNTVSWYQQALGQGPQFIFQYYREEENGRGNFPPRFSGLQFPNYSSELNVNALELDDSALYLCASSSLQADEQYFGPGTRLTVT.

This chain connects TRBV6-4 to TRBJ1-5; D is ambiguous. The CDR3 runs 14 residues. V shed 6 bases and J shed 3 bases, with 12 bases lying between them. Per the germline V gene, CDR1 is MRHNA and CDR2 is SNTAGT. The CDR3 nucleotides are TGTGCCAGCAGGATGACGGGGTCCAATCAGCCCCAGCATTTT. It translates to CASRMTGSNQPQHF.

The chain links TRBV4-3 to TRBJ2-3, with D perhaps matching TRBD1 or TRBD2 (5 bases each). This CDR3 contains 16 residues. Germline lookup yields CDR1 LGHNA and CDR2 YSLEER. Trimming shortened V by 3 bases and J by 4 bases, and 17 bases separated the two germline ends. CDR3 in amino acids: CASSHSGPRRSDTQYF. The CDR3 DNA follows: TGCGCCAGCAGCCATTCGGGGCCAAGGAGATCAGATACGCAGTATTTT.

This chain connects TRBV13 to TRBJ1-5; TRBD1 matches at 7 bases. The germline CDR1 and CDR2 sequences are PRHDT and FYEKMQ (reference sequence). Trimming cost V 3 bases and J 4 bases; bases outside gene matches: 3. CDR3 length equals 14 residues. The DNA of the CDR3 is TGTGCCAGCAGCTTCAGGGGGGGGAATCAGCCCCAGCATTTT. As protein: CASSFRGGNQPQHF.

This sequence joins TRBV7-2 and TRBJ2-3; no clear D gene. The V end was cut by 7 bases, the J end by 0 bases, with 14 bases between. The germline V gene has CDR1 SGHTA and CDR2 FQGNSA. The CDR3 totals 15 residues. The CDR3 sequence: CASTIGGQSTDTQYF. The CDR3 nucleotides are TGTGCCAGCACTATCGGTGGGCAGAGCACAGATACGCAGTATTTT.

The chain combines TRBV4-3 with TRBJ2-7; D gene ambiguous. Germline CDR1 is LGHNA and CDR2 is YSLEER. V gave up 0 bases and J gave up 2 bases, with 14 bases separating them. CDR3 length: 16 residues. The DNA for the CDR3 is TGCGCCAGCAGCCAAGATCTGGTGGGTCAGCCCTACGAGCAGTACTTC. Its translation: CASSQDLVGQPYEQYF.

The genes are TRBV18 and TRBJ1-1, with D maybe TRBD1 (6 bases). Germline CDR1 and CDR2: KGHSH and LQKENI. V was cut by 2 bases and J by 2 bases, with 12 bases left in between. CDR3 length: 15 residues. The CDR3, as DNA: TGTGCCAGCTCACCAGGGGGGCGCGGAAACACTGAAGCTTTCTTT. This encodes CASSPGGRGNTEAFF. Drawing the rest from reference TRBV18 and TRBJ1-1, the complete variable domain is NAGVMQNPRHLVRRRGQEARLRCSPMKGHSHVYWYRQLPEEGLKFMVYLQKENIIDESGMPKERFSAEFPKEGPSILRIQQVVRGDSAAYFCASSPGGRGNTEAFFGQGTRLTVV.

This clone was picked up one time. This sequence joins TRBV4-3 and TRBJ2-5; TRBD2 agrees at 12 bases. Trimming took 3 bases from V and 5 from J; bases not matched to a gene: 10. Germline V lookup: CDR1 LGHNA, CDR2 YSLEER. The CDR3 loop spans 17 amino acids. CDR3 coding DNA: TGCGCCAGCAGCCAGCAGACTAGCGGGGGTAGCGCGGAGACCCAGTACTTC. Its protein product is CASSQQTSGGSAETQYF.

This clone was counted a few times. The V and J genes are TRBV6-4 and TRBJ1-3, with D hard to call. Trimming shortened V by 2 bases and J by 0 bases, and 8 bases separated the two germline ends. CDR1 MRHNA and CDR2 SNTAGT come from the germline V gene. This CDR3 region has 15 residues. This chain's CDR3 is CASSDGFRSGNTIYF. The CDR3 nucleotides are TGTGCCAGCAGTGACGGTTTCCGCTCTGGAAACACCATATATTTT.

This chain links TRBV27 with TRBJ1-4, with TRBD1 as a possible D gene (6 bases). Germline lookup yields CDR1 MNHEY and CDR2 SMNVEV (reference sequence). CDR3 length: 15 amino acids. Trimming pared 0 bases from V and 6 bases from J, leaving 11 bases between. CDR3 DNA: TGTGCCAGCAGTTTATCGGGACACGAAGATGAAAAACTGTTTTTT. Amino acid sequence: CASSLSGHEDEKLFF.

The chain employs TRBV14 and TRBJ2-3; unclear D gene. Trimming took 1 base from V and 1 from J, leaving 9 bases between them. The germline gives CDR1 SGHDN, CDR2 FVKESK. This CDR3 spans 15 amino acids. The CDR3 is CASSQGPGRTDTQYF. In nucleotides, the CDR3 is TGTGCCAGCAGCCAAGGGCCCGGACGCACAGATACGCAGTATTTT.

This rearrangement joins TRBV6-4 to TRBJ2-2, with 8 nucleotides matching TRBD2. V was pared by 0 bases and J by 4 bases, with 4 bases of the junction left unmatched. The germline V gene has CDR1 MRHNA and CDR2 SNTAGT. The CDR3 totals 16 residues. In DNA form, the CDR3 reads TGTGCCAGCAGTGACTCGAGTCTAGCGGGCACCGGGGAGCTGTTTTTT. Protein: CASSDSSLAGTGELFF.

The chain links TRBV12-3 or TRBV12-4 to TRBJ2-5; D is unclear. The length of the CDR3 is 13 residues. Trimming removed 2 bases at V and 4 bases at J, with 8 bases between. CDR3 DNA: TGTGCCAGCAGTTTACAAGTAAGAGAGACCCAGTACTTC. Amino acids: CASSLQVRETQYF.

J is TRBJ2-7 and V is TRBV7-8, with D possibly called TRBD1 or TRBD2 (7 bases each). The CDR3 is 13 amino acids. V dropped 3 bases and J dropped 5 bases, with 11 bases sitting between them. Germline V gives CDR1 SGHVS, CDR2 FQNEAQ. CDR3 sequence reads: CASSFQGGHEQYF. The CDR3, as DNA: TGTGCCAGCAGCTTTCAGGGGGGGCACGAGCAGTACTTC.

The rearrangement links TRBV4-2 to TRBJ1-6; tentative D call: TRBD1 (5 bases). Trimming took 0 bases from V and 9 from J, leaving 15 bases between them. The CDR3 spans 16 residues. Germline V gene data show CDR1 as LGHNA and CDR2 as YNFKEQ. The CDR3 is CASSQDPAGIGSPLHF. Here the CDR3 DNA reads TGTGCCAGCAGCCAAGATCCAGCAGGGATCGGTTCACCCCTCCACTTT.